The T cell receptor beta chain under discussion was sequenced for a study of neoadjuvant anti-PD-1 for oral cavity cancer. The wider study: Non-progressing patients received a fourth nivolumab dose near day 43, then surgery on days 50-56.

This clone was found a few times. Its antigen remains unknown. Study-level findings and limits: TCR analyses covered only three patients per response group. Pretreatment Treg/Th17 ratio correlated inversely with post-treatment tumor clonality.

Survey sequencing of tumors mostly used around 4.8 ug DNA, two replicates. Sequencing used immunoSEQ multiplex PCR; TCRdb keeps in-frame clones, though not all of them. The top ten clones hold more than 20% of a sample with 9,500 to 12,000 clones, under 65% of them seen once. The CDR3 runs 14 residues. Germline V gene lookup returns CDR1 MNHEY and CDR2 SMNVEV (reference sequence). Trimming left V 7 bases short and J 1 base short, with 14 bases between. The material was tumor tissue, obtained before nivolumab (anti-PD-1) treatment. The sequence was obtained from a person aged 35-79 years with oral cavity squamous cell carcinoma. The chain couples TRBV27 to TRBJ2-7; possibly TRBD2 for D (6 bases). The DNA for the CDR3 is TGTGCCAGCAAGGCGAGGGACTTATCCTACGAGCAGTACTTC. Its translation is CASKARDLSYEQYF.